This TCR beta chain is drawn from a study of T cells after posttransplantation cyclophosphamide. V gave up 6 bases and J gave up 5 bases; unmatched junction bases: 10. There are 13 residues in the CDR3. CDR1 SQVTM and CDR2 ANQGSEA come from the germline V gene. The table lists this clone with a few counts. Repertoires were generated with immunoSEQ multiplex PCR, while TCRdb's copy carries only in-frame clones and drops some. Listed here are around 35,000 clones without any singletons, the top ten holding approximately 7.2%. This TCR came from a woman between 50 and 59 years old in good health and a related stem cell transplant donor. This chain connects TRBV29-1 to TRBJ2-7; 7 bases agree with TRBD1. Sequenced input: PBMCs. CDR3 sequence: CSVRRQGVDEQYF. CDR3 coding DNA: TGCAGCGTCCGAAGACAGGGCGTGGACGAGCAGTACTTC.